This T cell receptor (beta chain) was obtained from a study of Ad26.COV2.S vaccination and SARS-CoV-2 variants. The repertoire was sequenced with immunoSEQ multiplex PCR; TCRdb's copy has only in-frame clones and lacks some. The sample holds 250,000 or so clones, 70% to 90% seen once. Documented treatment: roughly 18 received Ad26.COV2.S at low or high dose, single or two shots; several received placebo; per-sample allocation not given. Repertoires come from day 63 after the first vaccine or placebo injection. Germline V CDR1 and CDR2: GTSNPN, SVGIG (reference sequence). V lost 1 base, J lost 2 bases, and 8 bases stayed unmatched. The CDR3 covers 17 residues.

Sequenced material: peripheral blood, taken in a trial of Ad26.COV2.S vaccine versus placebo. This chain links TRBV30 with TRBJ2-2; TRBD2 agrees at 9 bases. The sequence was collected from a person aged 18-60 years who received the Ad26.COV2.S COVID-19 vaccine or a placebo. CDR3 DNA sequence: TGTGCCTGGAGTGAATTTTCCGGGACTAGCAACACCGGGGAGCTGTTTTTT. It codes for CAWSEFSGTSNTGELFF.